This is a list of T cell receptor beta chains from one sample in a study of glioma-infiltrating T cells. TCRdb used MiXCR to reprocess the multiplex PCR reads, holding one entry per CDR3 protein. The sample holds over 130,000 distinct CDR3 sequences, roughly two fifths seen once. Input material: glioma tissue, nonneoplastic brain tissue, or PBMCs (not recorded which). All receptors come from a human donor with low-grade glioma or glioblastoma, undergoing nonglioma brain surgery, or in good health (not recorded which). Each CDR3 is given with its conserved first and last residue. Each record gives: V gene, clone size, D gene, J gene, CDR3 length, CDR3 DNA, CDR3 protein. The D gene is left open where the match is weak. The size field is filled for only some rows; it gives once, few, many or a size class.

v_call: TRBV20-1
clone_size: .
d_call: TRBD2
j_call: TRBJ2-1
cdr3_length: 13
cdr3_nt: TGCAGTGCTAGAGGACTAGCGGGGGCTGAGCAGTTCTTC
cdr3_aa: CSARGLAGAEQFF

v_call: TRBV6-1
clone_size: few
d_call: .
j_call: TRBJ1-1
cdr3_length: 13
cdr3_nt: TGTGCCAGCAGTTATACAGGAGAGACTGAAGCTTTCTTT
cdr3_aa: CASSYTGETEAFF

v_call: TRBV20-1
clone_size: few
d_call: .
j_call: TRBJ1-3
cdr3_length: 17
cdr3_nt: TGCAGTGCTAGAGAATCAGGTGCAGGGAACAGTGGAAACACCATATATTTT
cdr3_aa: CSARESGAGNSGNTIYF

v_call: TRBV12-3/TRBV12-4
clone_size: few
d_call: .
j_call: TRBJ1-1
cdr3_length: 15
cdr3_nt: TGTGCCAGCAGTCACCGGGGGGGGAGGAACACTGAAGCTTTCTTT
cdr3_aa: CASSHRGGRNTEAFF

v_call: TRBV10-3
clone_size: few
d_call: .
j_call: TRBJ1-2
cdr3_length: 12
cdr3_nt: TGTGCCATCTCAAATACGGCCTATGGCTACACCTTC
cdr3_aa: CAISNTAYGYTF

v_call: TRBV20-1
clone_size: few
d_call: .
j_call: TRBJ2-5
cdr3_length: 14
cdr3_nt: TGCAGTGCTAGAGCAGGAGGTCTTGGGGAGACCCAGTACTTC
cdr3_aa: CSARAGGLGETQYF

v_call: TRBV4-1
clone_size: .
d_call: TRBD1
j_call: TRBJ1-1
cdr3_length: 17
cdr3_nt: TGCGCCAGCAGCCAAGACCCAGGGGGGAGTGGCGCCACTGAAGCTTTCTTT
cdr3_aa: CASSQDPGGSGATEAFF

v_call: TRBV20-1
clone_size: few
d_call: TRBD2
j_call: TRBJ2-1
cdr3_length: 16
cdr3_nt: TGCAGTGCTAGAGATCCAGGAGCGGGAGTAGTCAATGAGCAGTTCTTC
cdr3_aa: CSARDPGAGVVNEQFF

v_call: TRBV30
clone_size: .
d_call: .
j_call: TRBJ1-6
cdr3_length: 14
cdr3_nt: TGTGCCTGGAGTATCCCACCCGCAAATTCACCCCTCCACTTT
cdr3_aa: CAWSIPPANSPLHF

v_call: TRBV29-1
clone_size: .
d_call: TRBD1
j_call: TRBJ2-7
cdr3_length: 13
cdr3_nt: TGCAGCGTTGGACAGGGGGGAAGATACGAGCAGTACTTC
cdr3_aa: CSVGQGGRYEQYF

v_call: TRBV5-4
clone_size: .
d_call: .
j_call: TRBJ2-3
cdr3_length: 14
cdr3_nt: TGTGCCAGCAGCCGGACACTGAACACAGATACGCAGTATTTT
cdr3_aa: CASSRTLNTDTQYF

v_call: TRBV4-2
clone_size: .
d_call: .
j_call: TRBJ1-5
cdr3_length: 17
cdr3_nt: TGTGCCAGCAGCCAGGACACTACTCAGGGGAGCAATCAGCCCCAGCATTTT
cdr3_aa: CASSQDTTQGSNQPQHF

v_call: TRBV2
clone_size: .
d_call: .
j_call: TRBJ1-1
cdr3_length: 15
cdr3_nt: TGTGCCAGCATATCAACAGGGTTTGTGAACACTGAAGCTTTCTTT
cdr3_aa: CASISTGFVNTEAFF

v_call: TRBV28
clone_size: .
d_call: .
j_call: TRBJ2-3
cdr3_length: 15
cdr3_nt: TGTGCCAGCATCAAGCCGGGAGTAGGTACAGATACGCAGTATTTT
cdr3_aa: CASIKPGVGTDTQYF

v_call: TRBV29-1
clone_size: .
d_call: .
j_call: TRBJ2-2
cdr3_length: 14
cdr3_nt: TGCAGCGTTGGAGCAGGGTTGAGCACCGGGGAGCTGTTTTTT
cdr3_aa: CSVGAGLSTGELFF

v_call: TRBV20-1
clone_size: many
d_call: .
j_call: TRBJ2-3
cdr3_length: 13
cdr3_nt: TGCAGTGCAACATACATTAGCACAGATACGCAGTATTTT
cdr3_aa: CSATYISTDTQYF

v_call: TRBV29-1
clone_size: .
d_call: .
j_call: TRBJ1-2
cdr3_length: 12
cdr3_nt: TGCAGCACCCACGGAGGTAACGTCGGCTACACCTTC
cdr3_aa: CSTHGGNVGYTF

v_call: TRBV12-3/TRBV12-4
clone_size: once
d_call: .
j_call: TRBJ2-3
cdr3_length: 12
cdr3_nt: TGTGCCAGCAGGCACCTCACAGATACGAAGTATTTT
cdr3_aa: CASRHLTDTKYF

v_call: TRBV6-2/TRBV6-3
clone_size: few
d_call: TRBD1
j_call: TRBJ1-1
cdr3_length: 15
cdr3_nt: TGTGCCAGCAGTTACCGACAGGGGTTGAACACTGAAGCTTTCTTT
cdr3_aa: CASSYRQGLNTEAFF

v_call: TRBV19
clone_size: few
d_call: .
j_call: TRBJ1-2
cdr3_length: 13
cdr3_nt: TGTGCCACCTTAGTGAGGGCCTTCTATGGCTACACCTTC
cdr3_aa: CATLVRAFYGYTF

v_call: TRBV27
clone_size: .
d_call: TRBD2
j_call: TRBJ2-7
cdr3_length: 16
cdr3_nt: TGTGCCAGCAGTCCCAGGACTAGCGGGGGTATCTACGAGCAGTACTTC
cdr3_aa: CASSPRTSGGIYEQYF

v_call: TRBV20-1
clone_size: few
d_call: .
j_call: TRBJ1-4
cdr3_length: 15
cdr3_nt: TGCAGTGCTAGAGGACATTCGGGGCCCAGCGAAAAACTGTTTTTT
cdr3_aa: CSARGHSGPSEKLFF

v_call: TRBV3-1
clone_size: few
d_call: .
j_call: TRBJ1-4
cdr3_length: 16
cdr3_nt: TGTGCCAGCAGTCAAAGTCGACTCTCAACTAATGAAAAACTGTTTTTT
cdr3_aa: CASSQSRLSTNEKLFF

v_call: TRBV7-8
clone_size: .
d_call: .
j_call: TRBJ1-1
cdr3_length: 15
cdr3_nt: TGTGCCAGCAGCTCGCTATACGGCATGAACACTGAAGCTTTCTTT
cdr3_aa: CASSSLYGMNTEAFF

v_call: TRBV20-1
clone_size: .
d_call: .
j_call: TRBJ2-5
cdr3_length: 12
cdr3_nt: TGCAGTGCTAGTCAGCCTGAAGAGACCCAGTACTTC
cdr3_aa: CSASQPEETQYF

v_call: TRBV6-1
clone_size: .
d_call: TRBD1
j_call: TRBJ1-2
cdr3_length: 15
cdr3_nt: TGCGCCAGCAGTGAGTACCGACAGGGGGACCGTGGCTACACCTTC
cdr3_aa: CASSEYRQGDRGYTF

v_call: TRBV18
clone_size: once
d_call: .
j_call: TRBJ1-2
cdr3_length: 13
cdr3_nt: TGTGCCAGCTCACCACGGCAAGAAGGGGGCTACACCTTC
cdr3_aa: CASSPRQEGGYTF

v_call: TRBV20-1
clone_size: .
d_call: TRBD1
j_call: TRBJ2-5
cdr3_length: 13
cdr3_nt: TGCAGTGCCCCGGACAGGGACCAAGAGACCCAGTACTTC
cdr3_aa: CSAPDRDQETQYF

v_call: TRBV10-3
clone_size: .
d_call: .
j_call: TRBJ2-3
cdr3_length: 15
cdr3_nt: TGTGCCATCAGCACCAGGGGCCATAGCACAGATACGCAGTATTTT
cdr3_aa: CAISTRGHSTDTQYF

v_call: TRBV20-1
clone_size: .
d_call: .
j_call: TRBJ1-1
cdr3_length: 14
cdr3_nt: TGCAGTGCTGCAGAAATAACAGGGCGGAGGGAAGCTTTCTTT
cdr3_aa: CSAAEITGRREAFF

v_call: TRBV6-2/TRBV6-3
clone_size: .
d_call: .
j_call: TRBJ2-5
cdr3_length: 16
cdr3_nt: TGTGCCAGCAGTTACGTCGTCGTGACAGGAGAAGAGACCCAGTACTTC
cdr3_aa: CASSYVVVTGEETQYF

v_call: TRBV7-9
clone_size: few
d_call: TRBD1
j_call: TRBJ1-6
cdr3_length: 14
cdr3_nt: TGTGCCAGCAGACAATCGGGACAGGACTCACCCCTCCACTTT
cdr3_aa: CASRQSGQDSPLHF

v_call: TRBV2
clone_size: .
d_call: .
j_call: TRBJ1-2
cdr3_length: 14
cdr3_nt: TGTGCCAGAAGTGAAATATCAGCAAACTATGGCTACACCTTC
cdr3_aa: CARSEISANYGYTF

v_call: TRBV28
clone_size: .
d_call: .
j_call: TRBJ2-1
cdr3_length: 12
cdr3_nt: TGTGCCAGCGGGGTCGGGGGCAATGAGCAGTTCTTC
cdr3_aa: CASGVGGNEQFF

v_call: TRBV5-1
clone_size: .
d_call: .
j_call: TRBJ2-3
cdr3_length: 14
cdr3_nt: TGCGCCAGCAGCTCGATGAGGGACTCAGATACGCAGTATTTT
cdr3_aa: CASSSMRDSDTQYF

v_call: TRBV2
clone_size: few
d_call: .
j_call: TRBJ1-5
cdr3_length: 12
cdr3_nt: TGTGCCAGCAGTGACCCCCCCCAGCCCCAGCATTTT
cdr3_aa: CASSDPPQPQHF

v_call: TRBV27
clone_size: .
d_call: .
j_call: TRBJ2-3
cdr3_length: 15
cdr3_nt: TGTGCCAGCAGTACAGGACAACCTCTAACAGATACGCAGTATTTT
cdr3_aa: CASSTGQPLTDTQYF

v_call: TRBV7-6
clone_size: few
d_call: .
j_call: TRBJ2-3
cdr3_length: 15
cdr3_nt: TGTGCCAGCAGCTTAGGTGTCCGGATCACAGATACGCAGTATTTT
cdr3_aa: CASSLGVRITDTQYF

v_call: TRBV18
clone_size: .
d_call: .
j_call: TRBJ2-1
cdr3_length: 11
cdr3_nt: TGTGCCAGCTCAACAGACACCCACCAGTTCTTC
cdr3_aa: CASSTDTHQFF

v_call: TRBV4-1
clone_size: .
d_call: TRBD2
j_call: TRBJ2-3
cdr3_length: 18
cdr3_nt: TGCGCCAGCAGCCAAGAGTCAGCGGGAGGGCCTCTAGAAGATACGCAGTATTTT
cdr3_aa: CASSQESAGGPLEDTQYF

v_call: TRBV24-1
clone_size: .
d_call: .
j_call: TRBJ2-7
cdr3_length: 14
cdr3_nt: TGTGCCACCAGTGATTATGACTACGCCTACGAGCAGTACTTC
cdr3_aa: CATSDYDYAYEQYF

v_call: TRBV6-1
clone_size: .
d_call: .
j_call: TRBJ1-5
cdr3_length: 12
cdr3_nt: TGTGCCAGCTCGACCGATAATCAGCCCCAGCATTTT
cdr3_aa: CASSTDNQPQHF

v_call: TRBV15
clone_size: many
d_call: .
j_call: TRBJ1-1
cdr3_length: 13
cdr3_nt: TGTGCCACCAGCAGAGTGTCGGACCTGGTAGCTTTCTTT
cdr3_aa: CATSRVSDLVAFF

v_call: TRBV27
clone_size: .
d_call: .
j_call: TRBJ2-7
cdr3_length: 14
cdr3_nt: TGTGCCAGCAGTTTTTCCAGGGAAAACTACGAGCAGTACTTC
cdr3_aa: CASSFSRENYEQYF

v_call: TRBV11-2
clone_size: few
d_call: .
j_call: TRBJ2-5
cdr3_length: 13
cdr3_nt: TGTGCCAGCAGCTTAGAGGCAGGGAGTACCCAGTACTTC
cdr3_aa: CASSLEAGSTQYF

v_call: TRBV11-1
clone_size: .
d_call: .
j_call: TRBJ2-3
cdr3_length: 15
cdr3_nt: TGTGCCAGCAGCTTAGGAGGCGGCCGCACAGATACGCAGTATTTT
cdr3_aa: CASSLGGGRTDTQYF

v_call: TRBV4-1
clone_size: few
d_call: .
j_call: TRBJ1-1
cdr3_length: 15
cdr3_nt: TGCGCCAGCAGCCCAAGGGGTGGGGGGTACACTGAAGCTTTCTTT
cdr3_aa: CASSPRGGGYTEAFF

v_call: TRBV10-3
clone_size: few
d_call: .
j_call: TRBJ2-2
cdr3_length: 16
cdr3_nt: TGTGCCACCGCAGATGGTCTTGGTAGCGCTACCGGGGAGCTGTTTTTT
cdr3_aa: CATADGLGSATGELFF

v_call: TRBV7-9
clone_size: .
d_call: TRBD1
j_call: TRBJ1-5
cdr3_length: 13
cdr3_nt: TGTGCCAGCAGCCAACAGGGGAATCAGCCCCAGCATTTT
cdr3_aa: CASSQQGNQPQHF

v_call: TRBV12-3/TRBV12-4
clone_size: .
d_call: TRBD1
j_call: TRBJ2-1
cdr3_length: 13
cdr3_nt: TGTGCCAGCAGTTTGGCAGGGGGCGATGAGCAGCTCTTC
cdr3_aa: CASSLAGGDEQLF

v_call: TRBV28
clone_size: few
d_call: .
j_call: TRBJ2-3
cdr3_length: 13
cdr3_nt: TGTGCCAGCAGTTTACCGGGGGTAGATACGCAGTATTTT
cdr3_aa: CASSLPGVDTQYF

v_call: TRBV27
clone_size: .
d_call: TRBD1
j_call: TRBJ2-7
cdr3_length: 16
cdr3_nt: TGTGCCAGCAGACCTTCGGGGACAGGGGCAGGCTACGAGCAGTACTTC
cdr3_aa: CASRPSGTGAGYEQYF

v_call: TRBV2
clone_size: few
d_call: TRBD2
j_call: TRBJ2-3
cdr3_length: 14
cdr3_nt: TGTGCCAGCAAGTTAGCGGGAAGCACAGATACGCAGTATTTT
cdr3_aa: CASKLAGSTDTQYF

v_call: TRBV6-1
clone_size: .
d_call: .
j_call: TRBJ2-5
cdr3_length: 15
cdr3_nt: TGTGCCAGCAGTATCGGCTTGTCATACCAAGAGACCCAGTACTTC
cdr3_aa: CASSIGLSYQETQYF